A selection of T cell receptor beta chains follows, all from one sample in a study of OX40 agonist ivuxolimab in advanced cancers. Data came from immunoSEQ multiplex PCR; TCRdb stores just in-frame clones and leaves some out. The sample shows tens of thousands of clones, more than 75% of them seen only once. The sample was CD4+ or CD8+ T cells sorted from blood, taken in a trial of the OX40 agonist ivuxolimab. All receptors come from an adult with an advanced solid tumor such as melanoma, head and neck, liver or kidney cancer. CDR3s include the opening cysteine and the closing phenylalanine or tryptophan. D genes are given only for firm matches. Expanded clones get a size class; other rows say once, few or many, or leave the size out.

v_gene: TRBV6-1
abundance: -
d_gene: TRBD1
j_gene: TRBJ1-6
CDR3aa: CASSAQGQGSSYNSPLHF
CDR3nt: TGTGCCAGCAGTGCCCAAGGACAGGGGAGCTCCTATAATTCACCCCTCCACTTT

v_gene: TRBV11-2
abundance: once
d_gene: TRBD2
j_gene: TRBJ2-3
CDR3aa: CASSVGLVSSTDTQYF
CDR3nt: TGTGCCAGCAGCGTCGGACTAGTTTCGAGCACAGATACGCAGTATTTT

v_gene: TRBV27
abundance: -
d_gene: -
j_gene: TRBJ2-2
CDR3aa: CASSLEQPNTGELFF
CDR3nt: TGTGCCAGCAGTTTAGAACAGCCCAACACCGGGGAGCTGTTTTTT

v_gene: TRBV27
abundance: once
d_gene: TRBD2
j_gene: TRBJ2-1
CDR3aa: CASSFLAGVSYNEQFF
CDR3nt: TGTGCCAGCAGTTTCCTAGCGGGGGTCTCCTACAATGAGCAGTTCTTC

v_gene: TRBV2
abundance: -
d_gene: -
j_gene: TRBJ1-2
CDR3aa: CASSEGLRTLYGYTF
CDR3nt: TGTGCCAGCAGTGAGGGATTGAGAACCCTCTATGGCTACACCTTC

v_gene: TRBV9
abundance: -
d_gene: TRBD1
j_gene: TRBJ2-7
CDR3aa: CASSPHLGQGSEQYF
CDR3nt: TGTGCCAGCAGCCCTCACCTGGGACAGGGGTCCGAGCAGTACTTC

v_gene: TRBV7-9
abundance: -
d_gene: TRBD1
j_gene: TRBJ1-2
CDR3aa: CASSRDSANYGYTF
CDR3nt: TGTGCCAGCAGCAGGGACAGTGCTAACTATGGCTACACCTTC

v_gene: TRBV6-6
abundance: -
d_gene: -
j_gene: TRBJ1-2
CDR3aa: CASSSGANYGYTF
CDR3nt: TGTGCCAGCAGTTCGGGAGCTAACTATGGCTACACCTTC

v_gene: TRBV27
abundance: -
d_gene: TRBD1
j_gene: TRBJ2-2
CDR3aa: CASRADRAAGELFF
CDR3nt: TGTGCCAGCAGGGCGGACAGGGCGGCCGGGGAGCTGTTTTTT

v_gene: TRBV29-1
abundance: -
d_gene: -
j_gene: TRBJ2-3
CDR3aa: CSVEGSGGASTDTQYF
CDR3nt: TGCAGCGTTGAAGGATCAGGCGGGGCTAGCACAGATACGCAGTATTTT

v_gene: TRBV27
abundance: -
d_gene: -
j_gene: TRBJ2-7
CDR3aa: CASSPAGRPYEQYF
CDR3nt: TGTGCCAGCAGCCCAGCGGGTAGACCCTACGAGCAGTACTTC

v_gene: TRBV7-2
abundance: once
d_gene: TRBD2
j_gene: TRBJ2-7
CDR3aa: CASSPTSGGYEQYF
CDR3nt: TGTGCCAGCAGCCCGACTAGCGGGGGGTACGAGCAGTACTTC

v_gene: TRBV4-1
abundance: -
d_gene: -
j_gene: TRBJ1-1
CDR3aa: CASSQDRGGRWNTEAFF
CDR3nt: TGCGCCAGCAGCCAAGATAGGGGGGGCCGGTGGAACACTGAAGCTTTCTTT

v_gene: TRBV6-1
abundance: -
d_gene: -
j_gene: TRBJ2-3
CDR3aa: CASSEYSRSTDTQYF
CDR3nt: TGTGCCAGCAGTGAATATAGCCGAAGCACAGATACGCAGTATTTT

v_gene: TRBV7-8
abundance: -
d_gene: TRBD2
j_gene: TRBJ2-4
CDR3aa: CASSLTSGSIVAKNIQYF
CDR3nt: TGTGCCAGCAGCTTGACTAGCGGGAGCATCGTGGCCAAAAACATTCAGTACTTC

v_gene: TRBV7-9
abundance: -
d_gene: -
j_gene: TRBJ2-2
CDR3aa: CASSETGELFF
CDR3nt: TGTGCCAGCAGCGAAACCGGGGAGCTGTTTTTT

v_gene: TRBV9
abundance: -
d_gene: TRBD2
j_gene: TRBJ2-7
CDR3aa: CASSVDPGLAYEQYF
CDR3nt: TGTGCCAGCAGCGTCGACCCGGGACTAGCCTACGAGCAGTACTTC

v_gene: TRBV4-1
abundance: -
d_gene: -
j_gene: TRBJ2-7
CDR3aa: CASSLTEVDEQYF
CDR3nt: TGCGCCAGCAGCCTCACCGAAGTGGACGAGCAGTACTTC

v_gene: TRBV19
abundance: -
d_gene: -
j_gene: TRBJ1-4
CDR3aa: CASSIVDPAIEKLFF
CDR3nt: TGTGCCAGTAGTATTGTGGACCCAGCAATTGAAAAACTGTTTTTT

v_gene: TRBV19
abundance: -
d_gene: -
j_gene: TRBJ1-3
CDR3aa: CASSITTVSGNTIYF
CDR3nt: TGTGCCAGTAGTATTACGACTGTCTCTGGAAACACCATATATTTT

v_gene: TRBV5-1
abundance: -
d_gene: -
j_gene: TRBJ1-1
CDR3aa: CASRNRGNTEAFF
CDR3nt: TGCGCCAGCAGGAACCGGGGTAACACTGAAGCTTTCTTT

v_gene: TRBV7-2
abundance: -
d_gene: -
j_gene: TRBJ2-7
CDR3aa: CASSPNGYEQYF
CDR3nt: TGTGCCAGCAGCCCGAACGGATACGAGCAGTACTTC

v_gene: TRBV6-5
abundance: -
d_gene: -
j_gene: TRBJ1-2
CDR3aa: CASSYRLGYGYTF
CDR3nt: TGTGCCAGCAGTTACCGTCTGGGGTATGGCTACACCTTC

v_gene: TRBV9
abundance: -
d_gene: -
j_gene: TRBJ2-7
CDR3aa: CASSVDPGQGEQYF
CDR3nt: TGTGCCAGCAGCGTAGACCCAGGGCAGGGCGAGCAGTACTTC

v_gene: TRBV28
abundance: -
d_gene: -
j_gene: TRBJ1-2
CDR3aa: CASSGGGAARYGYTF
CDR3nt: TGTGCCAGCAGTGGGGGAGGGGCAGCTAGATATGGCTACACCTTC

v_gene: TRBV6-6
abundance: -
d_gene: TRBD1
j_gene: TRBJ2-2
CDR3aa: CASYRGLNTGELFF
CDR3nt: TGTGCCTCCTACAGGGGGCTGAACACCGGGGAGCTGTTTTTT

v_gene: TRBV6-4
abundance: -
d_gene: -
j_gene: TRBJ1-1
CDR3aa: CAIRRKMNTEAFF
CDR3nt: TGTGCCATCAGACGGAAAATGAACACTGAAGCTTTCTTT

v_gene: TRBV6-1
abundance: -
d_gene: -
j_gene: TRBJ2-2
CDR3aa: CASSELRGDTGELFF
CDR3nt: TGTGCCAGCAGTGAACTCAGGGGGGACACCGGGGAGCTGTTTTTT

v_gene: TRBV30
abundance: -
d_gene: -
j_gene: TRBJ2-7
CDR3aa: CAWTEDRHPEQYF
CDR3nt: TGTGCCTGGACCGAAGACAGGCATCCCGAGCAGTACTTC

v_gene: TRBV19
abundance: once
d_gene: -
j_gene: TRBJ1-1
CDR3aa: CASSAPPGREAFF
CDR3nt: TGTGCCAGTAGTGCCCCGCCAGGGCGGGAAGCTTTCTTT

v_gene: TRBV19
abundance: -
d_gene: -
j_gene: TRBJ1-1
CDR3aa: CASSIGEGTEAFF
CDR3nt: TGTGCCAGTAGTATAGGAGAGGGCACTGAAGCTTTCTTT

v_gene: TRBV6-6
abundance: -
d_gene: TRBD1
j_gene: TRBJ1-5
CDR3aa: CASRPQGYNQPQHF
CDR3nt: TGTGCCAGCAGACCACAGGGGTACAATCAGCCCCAGCATTTT

v_gene: TRBV6-1
abundance: -
d_gene: TRBD1
j_gene: TRBJ2-7
CDR3aa: CASSAGTGGSYEQYF
CDR3nt: TGTGCCAGCAGTGCCGGGACAGGGGGATCCTACGAGCAGTACTTC

v_gene: TRBV11-2
abundance: -
d_gene: -
j_gene: TRBJ1-1
CDR3aa: CASRRTPNTEAFF
CDR3nt: TGTGCCAGCAGAAGGACCCCAAACACTGAAGCTTTCTTT

v_gene: TRBV15
abundance: few
d_gene: TRBD1
j_gene: TRBJ2-7
CDR3aa: CATSPGQITYEQYF
CDR3nt: TGTGCCACCAGCCCGGGACAGATTACCTACGAGCAGTACTTC

v_gene: TRBV19
abundance: -
d_gene: -
j_gene: TRBJ2-7
CDR3aa: CASSTGGYEQYF
CDR3nt: TGTGCCAGTAGCACAGGAGGGTACGAGCAGTACTTC

v_gene: TRBV5-1
abundance: -
d_gene: TRBD2
j_gene: TRBJ2-3
CDR3aa: CASTSGRRGSTDTQYF
CDR3nt: TGCGCCAGCACTTCGGGTAGGCGGGGGAGCACAGATACGCAGTATTTT

v_gene: TRBV7-3
abundance: -
d_gene: -
j_gene: TRBJ2-3
CDR3aa: CASSPVKGTDTQYF
CDR3nt: TGTGCCAGCAGCCCCGTGAAGGGCACAGATACGCAGTATTTT

v_gene: TRBV30
abundance: once
d_gene: -
j_gene: TRBJ2-2
CDR3aa: CASGQSDGELFF
CDR3nt: TGTGCCTCGGGCCAGTCAGACGGGGAGCTGTTTTTT

v_gene: TRBV11-2
abundance: -
d_gene: -
j_gene: TRBJ2-1
CDR3aa: CASSLSIGTPSYNEQFF
CDR3nt: TGTGCCAGCAGCTTATCGATAGGGACCCCATCCTACAATGAGCAGTTCTTC

v_gene: TRBV28
abundance: -
d_gene: -
j_gene: TRBJ2-3
CDR3aa: CASSSQITDTQYF
CDR3nt: TGTGCCAGCAGTTCACAGATCACAGATACGCAGTATTTT

v_gene: TRBV2
abundance: -
d_gene: -
j_gene: TRBJ1-4
CDR3aa: CASSPGLSRGEKLFF
CDR3nt: TGTGCCAGCAGTCCGGGACTTTCCAGGGGTGAAAAACTGTTTTTT

v_gene: TRBV6-1
abundance: -
d_gene: -
j_gene: TRBJ2-7
CDR3aa: CASSEVGQGKYEQYF
CDR3nt: TGTGCCAGCAGTGAAGTCGGCCAGGGCAAGTACGAGCAGTACTTC

v_gene: TRBV7-9
abundance: -
d_gene: -
j_gene: TRBJ1-2
CDR3aa: CASSFVDQDYGYTF
CDR3nt: TGTGCCAGCAGCTTTGTAGATCAGGACTATGGCTACACCTTC

v_gene: TRBV2
abundance: -
d_gene: -
j_gene: TRBJ2-7
CDR3aa: CASSEPTSYEQYF
CDR3nt: TGTGCCAGCAGTGAACCCACCTCCTACGAGCAGTACTTC

v_gene: TRBV9
abundance: -
d_gene: -
j_gene: TRBJ2-7
CDR3aa: CASSVEWDGYEQYF
CDR3nt: TGTGCCAGCAGCGTAGAGTGGGACGGGTACGAGCAGTACTTC

v_gene: TRBV6-1
abundance: -
d_gene: -
j_gene: TRBJ1-1
CDR3aa: CASSRGNTEAFF
CDR3nt: TGTGCCAGCAGCCGAGGGAACACTGAAGCTTTCTTT

v_gene: TRBV6-5
abundance: -
d_gene: -
j_gene: TRBJ1-1
CDR3aa: CASRSGNGEAFF
CDR3nt: TGTGCCAGCAGGTCAGGGAATGGTGAAGCTTTCTTT

v_gene: TRBV10-3
abundance: -
d_gene: TRBD1
j_gene: TRBJ2-7
CDR3aa: CAIKPGQGAREQYF
CDR3nt: TGTGCCATTAAACCGGGACAGGGGGCTCGGGAGCAGTACTTC

v_gene: TRBV5-4
abundance: -
d_gene: -
j_gene: TRBJ1-2
CDR3aa: CASSLADGGFYGYTF
CDR3nt: TGTGCCAGCAGCTTGGCGGACGGGGGTTTCTATGGCTACACCTTC

v_gene: TRBV5-5
abundance: -
d_gene: -
j_gene: TRBJ1-1
CDR3aa: CASSLLVGVGMNTEAFF
CDR3nt: TGTGCCAGCAGCTTGTTGGTGGGGGTAGGGATGAACACTGAAGCTTTCTTT

v_gene: TRBV28
abundance: -
d_gene: -
j_gene: TRBJ1-5
CDR3aa: CASRPPAGGNQPQHF
CDR3nt: TGTGCCAGCAGACCCCCCGCTGGGGGCAATCAGCCCCAGCATTTT

v_gene: TRBV2
abundance: -
d_gene: TRBD2
j_gene: TRBJ2-1
CDR3aa: CASSGRDYSSYNEQFF
CDR3nt: TGTGCCAGCAGTGGCCGGGACTATAGCTCCTACAATGAGCAGTTCTTC

v_gene: TRBV2
abundance: -
d_gene: TRBD2
j_gene: TRBJ2-1
CDR3aa: CASRLRAGNYNEQFF
CDR3nt: TGTGCCAGCCGGCTAAGAGCGGGAAATTACAATGAGCAGTTCTTC